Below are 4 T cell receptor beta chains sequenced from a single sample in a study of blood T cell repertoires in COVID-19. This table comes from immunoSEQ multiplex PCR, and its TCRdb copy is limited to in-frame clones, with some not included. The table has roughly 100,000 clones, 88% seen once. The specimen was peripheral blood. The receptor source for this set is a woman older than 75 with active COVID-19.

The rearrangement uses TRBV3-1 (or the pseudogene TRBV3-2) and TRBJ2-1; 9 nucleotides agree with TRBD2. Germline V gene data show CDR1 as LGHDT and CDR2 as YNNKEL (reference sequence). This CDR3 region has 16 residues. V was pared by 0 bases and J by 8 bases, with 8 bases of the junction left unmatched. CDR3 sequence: CASSQEIQRGDHEQFF. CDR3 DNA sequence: TGTGCCAGCAGCCAAGAGATACAGCGGGGGGACCATGAGCAGTTCTTC.

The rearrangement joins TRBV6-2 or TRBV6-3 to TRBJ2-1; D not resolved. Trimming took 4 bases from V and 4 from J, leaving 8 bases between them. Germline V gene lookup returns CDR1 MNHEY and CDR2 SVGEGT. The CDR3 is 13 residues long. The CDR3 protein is CASSSSSYNEQFF. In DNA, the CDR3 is TGTGCCAGCAGTTCTTCCTCGTACAATGAGCAGTTCTTC.

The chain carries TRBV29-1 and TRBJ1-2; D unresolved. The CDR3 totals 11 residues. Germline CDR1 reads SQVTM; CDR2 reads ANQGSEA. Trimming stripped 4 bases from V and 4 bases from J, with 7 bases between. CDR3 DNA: TGCAGCGTTGGTGAAGCCTATGGCTACACCTTC. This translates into CSVGEAYGYTF. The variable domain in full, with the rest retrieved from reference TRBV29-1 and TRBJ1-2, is SAVISQKPSRDICQRGTSLTIQCQVDSQVTMMFWYRQQPGQSLTLIATANQGSEATYESGFVIDKFPISRPNLTFSTLTVSNMSPEDSSIYLCSVGEAYGYTFGSGTRLTVV.

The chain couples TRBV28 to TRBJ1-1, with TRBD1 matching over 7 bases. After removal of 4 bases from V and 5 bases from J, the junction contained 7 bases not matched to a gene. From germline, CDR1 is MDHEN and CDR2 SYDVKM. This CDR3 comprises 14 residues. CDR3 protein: CASSSGQPGTEAFF. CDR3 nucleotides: TGTGCCAGCAGTTCGGGACAGCCGGGGACTGAAGCTTTCTTT.